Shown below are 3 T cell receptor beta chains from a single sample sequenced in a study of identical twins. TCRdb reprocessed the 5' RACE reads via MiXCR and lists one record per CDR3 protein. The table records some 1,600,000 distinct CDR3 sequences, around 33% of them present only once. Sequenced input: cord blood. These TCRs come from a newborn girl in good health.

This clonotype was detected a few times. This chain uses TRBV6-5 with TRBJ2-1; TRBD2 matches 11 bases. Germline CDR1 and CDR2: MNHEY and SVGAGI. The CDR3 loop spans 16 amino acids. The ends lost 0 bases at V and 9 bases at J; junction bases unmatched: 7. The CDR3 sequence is CASSYSIAGGRTEQFF. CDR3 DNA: TGTGCCAGCAGTTACTCAATAGCGGGAGGGAGGACTGAGCAGTTCTTC.

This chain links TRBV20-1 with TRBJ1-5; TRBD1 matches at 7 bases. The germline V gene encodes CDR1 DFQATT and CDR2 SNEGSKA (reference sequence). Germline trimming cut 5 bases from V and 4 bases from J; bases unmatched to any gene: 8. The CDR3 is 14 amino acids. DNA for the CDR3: TGCAGTGCTCCTACAGGGGCCCTTAATCAGCCCCAGCATTTT. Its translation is CSAPTGALNQPQHF.

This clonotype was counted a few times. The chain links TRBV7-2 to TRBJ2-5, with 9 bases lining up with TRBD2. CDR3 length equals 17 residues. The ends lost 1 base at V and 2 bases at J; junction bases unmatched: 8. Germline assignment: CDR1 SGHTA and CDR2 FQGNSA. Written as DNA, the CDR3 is TGTGCCAGCAGCTTAGGCGGCGGGAGGGCCCGTCAAGAGACCCAGTACTTC. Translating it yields CASSLGGGRARQETQYF.